Sequencing of this T cell receptor (beta chain) was carried out in a study of identical twins. Many counts were recorded for this clonotype. TCRdb reprocessed the 5' RACE reads with MiXCR, giving one entry per CDR3 protein. In the table there are some 690,000 distinct CDR3 sequences, less than 25% of which are singletons. This CDR3 region has 11 residues. Deletions cut 1 base from V and 11 bases from J, with 6 bases between. These data were likewise used in another study, on T cells expressing NK-cell markers.

The chain joins TRBV12-3 or TRBV12-4 to TRBJ2-1; no firm D call. The specimen sequenced was PBMCs. The sequence came from a woman under 30 in good health. The CDR3 loop reads CASSLGRKQFF. CDR3 nucleotides: TGTGCCAGCAGTTTAGGTAGGAAGCAGTTCTTC.